Sequencing of this T cell receptor (beta chain) was carried out in a study of a mutant IDH1 vaccine in newly diagnosed glioma. Overall study: Patients previously underwent radiotherapy, temozolomide, or both, and most underwent both.

This CDR3 is 14 amino acids long. Germline values: CDR1 SQVTM, CDR2 ANQGSEA. After removal of 6 bases from V and 6 bases from J, the junction contained 8 bases not matched to a gene. Using immunoSEQ multiplex PCR, the repertoire was profiled, and TCRdb retains in-frame clones only, with some absent. The sample carries 38,000 or so clones, about four fifths recorded once. Time point reported: week 23, last vaccination. The content of each vaccine dose was 300 ug of mutant IDH1 20-mer peptide, and topical imiquimod accompanied it. About this clone: The target antigen is unknown.

The sequencing used PBMCs, collected from a glioma patient whose treatment included an IDH1 peptide vaccine. The sequence derives from a man aged 35 to 55 with glioma. V is TRBV29-1 and J is TRBJ2-3; TRBD2 agrees at 11 bases. The CDR3 loop is CSVDLAGGLDTQYF. Written as DNA, the CDR3 is TGCAGCGTAGATTTAGCGGGGGGGCTGGATACGCAGTATTTT.